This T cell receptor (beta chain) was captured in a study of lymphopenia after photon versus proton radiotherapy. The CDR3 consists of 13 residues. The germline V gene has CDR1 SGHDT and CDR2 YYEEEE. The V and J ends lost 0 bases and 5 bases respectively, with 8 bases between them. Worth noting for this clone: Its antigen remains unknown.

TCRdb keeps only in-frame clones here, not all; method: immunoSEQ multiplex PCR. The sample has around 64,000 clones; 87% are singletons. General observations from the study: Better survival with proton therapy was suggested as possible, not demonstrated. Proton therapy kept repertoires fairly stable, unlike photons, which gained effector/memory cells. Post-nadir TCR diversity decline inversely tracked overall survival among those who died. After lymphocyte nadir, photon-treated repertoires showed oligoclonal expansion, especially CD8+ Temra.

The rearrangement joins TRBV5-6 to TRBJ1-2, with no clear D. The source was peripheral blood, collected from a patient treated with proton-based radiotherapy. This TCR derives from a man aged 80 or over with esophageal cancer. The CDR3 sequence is CASSLESVYGYTF. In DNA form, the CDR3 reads TGTGCCAGCAGCTTGGAGTCTGTATATGGCTACACCTTC.